The clone carrying this TCR beta chain appeared a single time. These data are taken from a study of T cell clonotyping in hematopoietic cell transplantation. Sample time point: recipient sample about 28 days before transplant, after cytoreduction. The data were produced by immunoSEQ multiplex PCR, yet TCRdb's version contains in-frame clones alone and is incomplete. Among about 9,000 clones listed, roughly 87% were seen once. Looked up from germline, CDR1 is SGHVS and CDR2 is FQNEAQ. V was trimmed by 1 base and J by 0 bases, leaving 7 bases between them. CDR3 length equals 15 residues. The V call is TRBV7-8, the J call TRBJ2-1; weak D call: TRBD2 (6 bases). The sample in question was peripheral blood mononuclear cells, obtained before stem cell transplant. This TCR came from a woman in her sixties or seventies with acute myeloid leukemia. Some clones in this sample may be carry-over from other donors' samples. Here the CDR3 DNA reads TGTGCCAGCAGCTTAGGTAGCGGCTCCTACAATGAGCAGTTCTTC. This encodes CASSLGSGSYNEQFF.